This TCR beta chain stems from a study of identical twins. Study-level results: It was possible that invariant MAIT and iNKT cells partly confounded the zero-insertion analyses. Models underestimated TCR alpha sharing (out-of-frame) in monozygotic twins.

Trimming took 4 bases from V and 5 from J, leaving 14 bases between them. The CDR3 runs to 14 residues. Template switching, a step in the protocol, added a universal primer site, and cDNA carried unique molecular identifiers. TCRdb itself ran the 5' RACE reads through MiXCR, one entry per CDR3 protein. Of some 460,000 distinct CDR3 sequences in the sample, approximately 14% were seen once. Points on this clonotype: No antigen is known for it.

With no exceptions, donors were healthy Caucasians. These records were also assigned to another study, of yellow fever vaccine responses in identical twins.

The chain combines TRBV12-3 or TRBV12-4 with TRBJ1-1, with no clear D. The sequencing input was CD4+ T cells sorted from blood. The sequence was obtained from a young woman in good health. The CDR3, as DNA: TGTGCCAGCAGTTCCATGGGCAGCCAGACTGAAGCTTTCTTT. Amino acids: CASSSMGSQTEAFF.